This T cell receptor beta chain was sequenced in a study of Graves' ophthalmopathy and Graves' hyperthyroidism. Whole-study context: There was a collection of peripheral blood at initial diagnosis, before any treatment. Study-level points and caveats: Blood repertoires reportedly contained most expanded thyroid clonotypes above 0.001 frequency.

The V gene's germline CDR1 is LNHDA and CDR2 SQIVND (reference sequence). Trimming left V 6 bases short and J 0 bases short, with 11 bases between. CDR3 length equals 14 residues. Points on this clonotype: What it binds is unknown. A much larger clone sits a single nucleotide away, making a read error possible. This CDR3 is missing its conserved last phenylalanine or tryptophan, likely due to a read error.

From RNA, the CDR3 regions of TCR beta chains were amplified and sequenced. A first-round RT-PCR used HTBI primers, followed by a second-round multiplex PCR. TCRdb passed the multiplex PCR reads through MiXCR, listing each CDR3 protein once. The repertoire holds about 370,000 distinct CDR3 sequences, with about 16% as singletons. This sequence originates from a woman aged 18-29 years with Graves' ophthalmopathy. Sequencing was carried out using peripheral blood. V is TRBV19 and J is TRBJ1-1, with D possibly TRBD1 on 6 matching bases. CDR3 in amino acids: CASRDDRMNTEAFS. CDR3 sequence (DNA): TGTGCCAGTAGGGATGACAGGATGAACACTGAAGCTTTCTCT.